This TCR beta chain was profiled in a study of blood T cell repertoires in COVID-19. Across the whole study: Donors in the United States, Italy and Spain gave samples during acute or convalescent COVID-19. From T cells, B-cell-depleted T cells, or PBMCs came the material, which was cDNA or gDNA.

Source study methods: Nucleated cell counts were estimated from reference gene primer amplification. Here immunoSEQ multiplex PCR was the method, and the copy in TCRdb shows in-frame clones only, minus some. V, J and clone size are taken as reported in that table, and D and trimming were inferred from the DNA itself. The sample records 180,000 or so clones, around 87% being singletons. Germline CDR1 and CDR2: GTSNPN and SVGIG (reference sequence). The CDR3 spans 14 residues. The ends were cut back, 5 bases at V and 4 bases at J, with 17 bases in the middle. The rearrangement uses TRBV30 and TRBJ1-1; no definite D call. The source is a man aged 35 to 55 with active or convalescent COVID-19. Sequenced material: peripheral blood. The CDR3 region is CAWGRGVEGTEAFF. CDR3 coding DNA: TGTGCCTGGGGACGGGGTGTGGAGGGCACTGAAGCTTTCTTT.